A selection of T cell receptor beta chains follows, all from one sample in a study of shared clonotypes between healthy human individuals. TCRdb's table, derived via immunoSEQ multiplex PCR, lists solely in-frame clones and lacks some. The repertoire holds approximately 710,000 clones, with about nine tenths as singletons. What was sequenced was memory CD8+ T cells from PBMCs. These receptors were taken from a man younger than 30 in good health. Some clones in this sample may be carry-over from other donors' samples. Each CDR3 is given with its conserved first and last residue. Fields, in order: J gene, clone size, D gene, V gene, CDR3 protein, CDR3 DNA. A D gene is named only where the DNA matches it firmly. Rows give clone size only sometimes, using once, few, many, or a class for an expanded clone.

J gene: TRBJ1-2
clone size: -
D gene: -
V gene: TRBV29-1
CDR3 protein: CSVEGSLSNYGYTF
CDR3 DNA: TGCAGCGTTGAGGGCAGCCTCTCTAACTATGGCTACACCTTC

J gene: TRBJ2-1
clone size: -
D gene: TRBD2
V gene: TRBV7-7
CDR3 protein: CASSWGTSGRAAEQFF
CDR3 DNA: TGTGCCAGCAGCTGGGGGACTAGCGGGAGGGCCGCGGAACAGTTCTTC

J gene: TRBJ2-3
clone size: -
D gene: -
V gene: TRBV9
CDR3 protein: CASSTQGIDTDTQYF
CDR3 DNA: TGTGCCAGCAGCACGCAGGGGATAGACACAGATACGCAGTATTTT

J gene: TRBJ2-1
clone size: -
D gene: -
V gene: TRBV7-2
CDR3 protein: CASSPGGWRESYNEQFF
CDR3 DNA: TGTGCCAGCAGCCCAGGGGGGTGGCGGGAATCCTACAATGAGCAGTTCTTC

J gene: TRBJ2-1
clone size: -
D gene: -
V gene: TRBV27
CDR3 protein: CASSLGDRYNEQFF
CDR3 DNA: TGTGCCAGCAGTTTAGGAGACAGGTACAATGAGCAGTTCTTC

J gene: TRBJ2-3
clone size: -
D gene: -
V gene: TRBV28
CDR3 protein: CASSFMGEDTQYF
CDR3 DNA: TGTGCCAGCAGTTTTATGGGGGAAGATACGCAGTATTTT

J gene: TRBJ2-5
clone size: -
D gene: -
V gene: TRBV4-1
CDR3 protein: CASSQAGGGTQYF
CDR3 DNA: TGCGCCAGCAGCCAAGCCGGCGGGGGCACCCAGTACTTC

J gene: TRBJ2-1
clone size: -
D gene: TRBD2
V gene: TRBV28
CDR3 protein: CASSPKTSGRAYEQFF
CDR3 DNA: TGTGCCAGCAGTCCCAAGACTAGCGGGAGGGCCTATGAGCAGTTCTTC

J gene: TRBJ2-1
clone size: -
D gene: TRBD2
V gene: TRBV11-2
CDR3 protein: CASSLGLAGLYNEQFF
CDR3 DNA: TGTGCCAGCAGCCTGGGGCTAGCGGGACTCTACAATGAGCAGTTCTTC

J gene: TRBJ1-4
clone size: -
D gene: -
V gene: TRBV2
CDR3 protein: CATRDTFATNEKLFF
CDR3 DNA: TGTGCCACGAGGGACACCTTCGCAACTAATGAAAAACTGTTTTTT

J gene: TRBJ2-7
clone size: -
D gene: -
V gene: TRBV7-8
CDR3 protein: CASSSNRQAYEQYF
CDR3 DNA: TGTGCCAGCAGCTCAAACCGGCAAGCCTACGAGCAGTACTTC

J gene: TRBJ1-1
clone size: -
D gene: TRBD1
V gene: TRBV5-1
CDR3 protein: CASRQGPNTEAFF
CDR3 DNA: TGCGCCAGCAGACAGGGGCCGAACACTGAAGCTTTCTTT

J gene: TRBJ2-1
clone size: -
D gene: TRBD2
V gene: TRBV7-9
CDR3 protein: CAGGLAGGGNEQFF
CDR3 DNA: TGTGCCGGGGGACTAGCGGGAGGTGGCAATGAGCAGTTCTTC

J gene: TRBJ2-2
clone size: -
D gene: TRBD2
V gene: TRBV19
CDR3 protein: CASSISTSGIPHANTGELFF
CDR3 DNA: TGTGCCAGTAGTATATCTACTAGCGGGATACCGCACGCGAACACCGGGGAGCTGTTTTTT

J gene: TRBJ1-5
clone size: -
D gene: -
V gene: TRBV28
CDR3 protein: CATEVVVSGQPQHF
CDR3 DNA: TGTGCCACCGAGGTGGTAGTTTCCGGGCAGCCCCAGCATTTT

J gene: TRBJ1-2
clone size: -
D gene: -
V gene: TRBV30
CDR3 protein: CAWSVLPGSGYGYTF
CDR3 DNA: TGTGCCTGGAGTGTATTGCCAGGGTCGGGCTATGGCTACACCTTC

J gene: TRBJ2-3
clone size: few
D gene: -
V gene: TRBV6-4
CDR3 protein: CASSDSVGGTDTQYF
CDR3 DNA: TGTGCCAGCAGTGACTCGGTAGGGGGCACAGATACGCAGTATTTT

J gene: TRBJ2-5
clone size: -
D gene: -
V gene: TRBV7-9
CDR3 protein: CASRGGRPQETQYF
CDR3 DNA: TGTGCCAGCAGGGGGGGACGTCCGCAAGAGACCCAGTACTTC

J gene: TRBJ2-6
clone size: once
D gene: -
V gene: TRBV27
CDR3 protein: CASSPLNGANVLTF
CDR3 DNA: TGTGCCAGCAGTCCCCTAAACGGGGCCAACGTCCTGACTTTC

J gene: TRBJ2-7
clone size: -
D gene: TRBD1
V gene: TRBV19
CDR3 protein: CASSDRVSSYEQYF
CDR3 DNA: TGTGCCAGTAGTGACAGGGTGAGCTCCTACGAGCAGTACTTC

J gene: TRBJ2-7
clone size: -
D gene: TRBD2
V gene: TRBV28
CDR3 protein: CASSFEGEGGEQYF
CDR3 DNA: TGTGCCAGCAGTTTTGAAGGGGAGGGCGGCGAGCAGTACTTC

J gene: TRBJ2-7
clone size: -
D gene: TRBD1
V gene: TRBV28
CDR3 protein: CASRRTGSSEQYF
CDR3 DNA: TGTGCCAGCAGGAGGACAGGGTCAAGCGAGCAGTACTTC

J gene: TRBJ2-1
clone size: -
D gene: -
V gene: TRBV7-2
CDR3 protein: CASSLISYGGNEQFF
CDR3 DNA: TGTGCCAGCAGCTTAATTAGCTACGGGGGCAATGAGCAGTTCTTC

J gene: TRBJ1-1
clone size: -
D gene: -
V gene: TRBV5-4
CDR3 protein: CASSFRDTEAFF
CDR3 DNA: TGTGCCAGCAGCTTTAGGGACACTGAAGCTTTCTTT

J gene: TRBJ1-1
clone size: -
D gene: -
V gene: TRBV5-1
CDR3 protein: CASSYTGNTEAFF
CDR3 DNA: TGCGCCAGCAGCTATACAGGGAACACTGAAGCTTTCTTT

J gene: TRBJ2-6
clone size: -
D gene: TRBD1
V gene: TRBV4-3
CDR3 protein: CASSGTGGSGANVLTF
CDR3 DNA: TGCGCCAGCAGCGGGACAGGGGGCTCTGGGGCCAACGTCCTGACTTTC

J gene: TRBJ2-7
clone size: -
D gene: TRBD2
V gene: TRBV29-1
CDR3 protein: CSVGPSGRFEQYF
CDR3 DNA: TGCAGCGTTGGGCCTAGCGGGAGATTCGAGCAGTACTTC

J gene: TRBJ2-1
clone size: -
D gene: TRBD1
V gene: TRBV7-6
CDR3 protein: CASSLETGLDHYNEQFF
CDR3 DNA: TGTGCCAGCAGCTTAGAGACAGGGTTGGACCACTACAATGAGCAGTTCTTC

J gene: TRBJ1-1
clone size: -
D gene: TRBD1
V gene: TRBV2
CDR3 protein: CASTSGTVISHTEAFF
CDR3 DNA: TGTGCCAGCACTTCCGGGACAGTCATCTCTCACACTGAAGCTTTCTTT

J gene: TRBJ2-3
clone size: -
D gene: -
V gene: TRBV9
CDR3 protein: CASSVFGGITDTQYF
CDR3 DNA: TGTGCCAGCAGCGTATTTGGAGGGATCACAGATACGCAGTATTTT

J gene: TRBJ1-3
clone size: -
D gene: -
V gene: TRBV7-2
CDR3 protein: CASSLDSNFGNTIYF
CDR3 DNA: TGTGCCAGCAGCCTGGACAGCAATTTCGGAAACACCATATATTTT

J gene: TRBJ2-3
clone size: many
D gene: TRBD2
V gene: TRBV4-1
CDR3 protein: CASSQVGTSGTDTQYF
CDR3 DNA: TGCGCCAGCAGCCAAGTGGGGACTAGCGGCACAGATACGCAGTATTTT

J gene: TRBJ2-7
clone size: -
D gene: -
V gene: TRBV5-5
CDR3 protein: CASRVGAPVSYEQYF
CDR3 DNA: TGTGCCAGCAGGGTGGGGGCACCCGTCTCCTACGAGCAGTACTTC

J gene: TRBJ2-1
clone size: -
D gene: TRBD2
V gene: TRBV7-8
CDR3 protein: CASSLGPLAGIYNEQFF
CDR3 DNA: TGTGCCAGCAGCTTGGGACCCCTAGCGGGGATATACAATGAGCAGTTCTTC

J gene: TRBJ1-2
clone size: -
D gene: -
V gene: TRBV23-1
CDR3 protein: CASIPWCGPQRDYGYTF
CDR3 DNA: TGCGCCAGCATCCCATGGTGTGGGCCCCAACGAGACTATGGCTACACCTTC

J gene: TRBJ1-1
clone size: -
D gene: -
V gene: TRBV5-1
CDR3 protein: CATSDSPNRNEAFF
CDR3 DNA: TGCGCAACCTCCGACAGCCCTAATAGGAATGAAGCTTTCTTT

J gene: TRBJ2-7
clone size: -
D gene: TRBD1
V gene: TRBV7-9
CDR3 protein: CASSPRDRVAYEQYF
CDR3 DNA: TGTGCCAGCAGCCCACGGGACAGGGTGGCGTACGAGCAGTACTTC

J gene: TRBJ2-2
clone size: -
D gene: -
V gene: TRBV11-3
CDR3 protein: CASSPRKGPYTGELFF
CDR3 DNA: TGTGCCAGCAGCCCCAGGAAAGGTCCCTACACCGGGGAGCTGTTTTTT

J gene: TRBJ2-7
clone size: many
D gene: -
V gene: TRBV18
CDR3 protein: CASSPPGDLYEQYF
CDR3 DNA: TGTGCCAGCTCACCCCCCGGGGATCTCTACGAGCAGTACTTC

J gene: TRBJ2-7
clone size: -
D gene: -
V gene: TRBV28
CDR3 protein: CASSSRQAWEQYF
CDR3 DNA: TGTGCCAGCAGTTCGAGACAGGCTTGGGAGCAGTACTTC

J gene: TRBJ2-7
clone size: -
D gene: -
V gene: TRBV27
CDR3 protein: CASSHPGSGYEQYF
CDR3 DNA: TGTGCCAGCAGCCACCCGGGGTCGGGCTACGAGCAGTACTTC

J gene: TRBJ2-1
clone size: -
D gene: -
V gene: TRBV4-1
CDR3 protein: CASSPRWGGVYNEQFF
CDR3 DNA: TGCGCCAGCAGCCCCCGATGGGGCGGGGTATACAATGAGCAGTTCTTC

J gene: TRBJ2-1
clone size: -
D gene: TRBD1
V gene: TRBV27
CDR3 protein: CASSLIRQGSYNEQFF
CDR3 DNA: TGTGCCAGCAGTTTAATTAGACAGGGATCCTACAATGAGCAGTTCTTC

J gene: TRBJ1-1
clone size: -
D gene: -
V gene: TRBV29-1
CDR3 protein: CSVLLRGNLMNTEAFF
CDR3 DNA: TGCAGCGTGCTTCTGAGGGGGAACCTCATGAACACTGAAGCTTTCTTT

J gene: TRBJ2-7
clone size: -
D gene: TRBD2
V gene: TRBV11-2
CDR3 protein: CASSDSGSLYEQYF
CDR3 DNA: TGTGCCAGCAGCGACAGCGGGAGTCTGTACGAGCAGTACTTC

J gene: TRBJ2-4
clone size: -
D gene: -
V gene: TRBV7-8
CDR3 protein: CASSLAEGRTEQYF
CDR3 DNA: TGTGCCAGCAGCTTAGCTGAGGGTAGAACGGAGCAGTACTTC

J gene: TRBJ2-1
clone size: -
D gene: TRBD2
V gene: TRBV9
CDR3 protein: CASSASGTSGNEQFF
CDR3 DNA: TGTGCCAGCAGCGCATCCGGGACTAGCGGAAATGAGCAGTTCTTC

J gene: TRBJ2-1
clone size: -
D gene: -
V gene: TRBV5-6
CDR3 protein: CASSLTTSISYNEQFF
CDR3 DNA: TGTGCCAGCAGCCTGACGACTTCGATCTCCTACAATGAGCAGTTCTTC